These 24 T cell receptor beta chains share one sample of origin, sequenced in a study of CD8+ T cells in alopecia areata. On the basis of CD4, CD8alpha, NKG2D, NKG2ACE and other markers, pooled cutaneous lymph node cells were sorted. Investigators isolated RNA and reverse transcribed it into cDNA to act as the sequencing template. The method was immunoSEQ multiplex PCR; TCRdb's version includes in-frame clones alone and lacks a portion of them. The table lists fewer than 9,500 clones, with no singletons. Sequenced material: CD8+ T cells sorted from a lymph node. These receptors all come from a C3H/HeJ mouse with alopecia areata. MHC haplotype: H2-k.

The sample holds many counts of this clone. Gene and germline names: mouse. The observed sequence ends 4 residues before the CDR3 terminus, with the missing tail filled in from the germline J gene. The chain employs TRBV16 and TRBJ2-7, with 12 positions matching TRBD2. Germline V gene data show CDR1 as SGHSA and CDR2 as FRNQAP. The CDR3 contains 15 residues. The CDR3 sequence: CASSNTGTGGYEQYF. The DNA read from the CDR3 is TGTGCAAGCAGCAACACCGGGACTGGGGGGTAT. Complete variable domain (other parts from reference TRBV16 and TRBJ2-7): NAGVIQTPRHKVTGKGQEATLWCEPISGHSAVFWYRQTIVQGLEFLTYFRNQAPIDDSGMPKERFSAQMPNQSHSTLKIQSTQPQDSAVYLCASSNTGTGGYEQYFGPGTRLTVL.

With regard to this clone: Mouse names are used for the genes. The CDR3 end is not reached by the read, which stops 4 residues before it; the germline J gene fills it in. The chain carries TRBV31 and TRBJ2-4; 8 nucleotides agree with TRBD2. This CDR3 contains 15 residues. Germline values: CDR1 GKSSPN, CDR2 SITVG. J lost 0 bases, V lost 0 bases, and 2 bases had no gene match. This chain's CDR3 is CAWSLTGGSQNTLYF. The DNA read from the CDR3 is TGTGCCTGGAGTCTAACTGGGGGTAGTCAAAAC.

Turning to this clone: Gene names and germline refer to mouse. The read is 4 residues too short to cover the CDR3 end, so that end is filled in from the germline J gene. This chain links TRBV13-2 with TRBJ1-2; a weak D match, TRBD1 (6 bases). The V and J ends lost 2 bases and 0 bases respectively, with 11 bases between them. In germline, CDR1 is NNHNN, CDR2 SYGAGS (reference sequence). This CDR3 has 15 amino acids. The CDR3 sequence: CASGDRDKTNSDYTF. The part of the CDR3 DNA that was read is TGTGCCAGCGGTGACCGGGACAAAACAAACTCC.

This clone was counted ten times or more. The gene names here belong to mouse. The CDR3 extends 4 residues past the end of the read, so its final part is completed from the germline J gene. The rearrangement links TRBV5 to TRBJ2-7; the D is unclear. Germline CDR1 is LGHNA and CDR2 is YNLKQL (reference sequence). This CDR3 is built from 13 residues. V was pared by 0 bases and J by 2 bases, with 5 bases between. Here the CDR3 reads CASSQEGTYEQYF. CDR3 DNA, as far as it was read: TGTGCCAGCAGCCAAGAGGGGACCTAT.

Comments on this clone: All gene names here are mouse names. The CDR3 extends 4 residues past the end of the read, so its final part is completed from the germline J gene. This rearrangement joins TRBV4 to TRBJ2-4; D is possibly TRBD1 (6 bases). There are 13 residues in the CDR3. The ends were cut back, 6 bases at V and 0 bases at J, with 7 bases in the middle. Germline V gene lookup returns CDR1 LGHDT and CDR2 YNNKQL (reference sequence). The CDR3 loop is CASRDSSQNTLYF. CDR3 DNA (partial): TGTGCCAGCAGGGACAGTAGTCAAAAC.

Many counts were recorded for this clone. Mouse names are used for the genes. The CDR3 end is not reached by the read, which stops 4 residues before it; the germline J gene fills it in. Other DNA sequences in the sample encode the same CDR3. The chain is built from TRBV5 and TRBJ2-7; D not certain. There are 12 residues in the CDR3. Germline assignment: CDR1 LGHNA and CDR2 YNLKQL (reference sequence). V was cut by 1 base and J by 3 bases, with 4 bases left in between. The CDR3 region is CASSQVSYEQYF. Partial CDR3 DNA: TGTGCCAGCAGCCAAGTAAGCTAT.

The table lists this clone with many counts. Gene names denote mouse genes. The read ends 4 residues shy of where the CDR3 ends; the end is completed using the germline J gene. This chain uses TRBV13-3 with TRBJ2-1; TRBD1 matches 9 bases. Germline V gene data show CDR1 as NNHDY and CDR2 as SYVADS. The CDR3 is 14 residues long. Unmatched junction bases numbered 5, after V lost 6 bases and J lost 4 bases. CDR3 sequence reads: CASTSGTGYAEQFF. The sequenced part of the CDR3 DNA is TGTGCCAGCACCTCCGGGACAGGGTATGCT.

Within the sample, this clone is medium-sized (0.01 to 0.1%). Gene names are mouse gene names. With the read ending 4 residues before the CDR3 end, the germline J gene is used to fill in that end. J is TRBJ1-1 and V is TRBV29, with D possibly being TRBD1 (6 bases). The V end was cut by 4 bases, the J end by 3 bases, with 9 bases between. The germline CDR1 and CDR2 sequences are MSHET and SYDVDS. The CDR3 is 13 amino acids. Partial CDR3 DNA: TGTGCTAGCAGTTCGGGACAATACACA. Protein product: CASSSGQYT. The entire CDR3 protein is CASSSGQYTEVFF.

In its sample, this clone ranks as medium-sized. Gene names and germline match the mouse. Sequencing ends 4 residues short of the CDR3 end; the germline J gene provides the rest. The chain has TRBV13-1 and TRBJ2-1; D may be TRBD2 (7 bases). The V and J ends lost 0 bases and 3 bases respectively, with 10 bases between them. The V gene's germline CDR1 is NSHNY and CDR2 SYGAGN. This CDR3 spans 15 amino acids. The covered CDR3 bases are TGTGCCAGCAGTGATGCTCTGGGGGCCTATGCT. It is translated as CASSDALGAYA. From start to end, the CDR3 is CASSDALGAYAEQFF.

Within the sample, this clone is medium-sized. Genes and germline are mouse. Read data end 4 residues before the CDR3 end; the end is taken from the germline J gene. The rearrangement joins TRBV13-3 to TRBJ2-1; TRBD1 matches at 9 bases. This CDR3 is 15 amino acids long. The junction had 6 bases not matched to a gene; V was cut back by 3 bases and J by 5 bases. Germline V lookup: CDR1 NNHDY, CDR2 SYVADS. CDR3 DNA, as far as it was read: TGTGCCAGCAGTGGGTTGGGGACAGGGAATGCT. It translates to CASSGLGTGNA. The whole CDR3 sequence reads CASSGLGTGNAEQFF.

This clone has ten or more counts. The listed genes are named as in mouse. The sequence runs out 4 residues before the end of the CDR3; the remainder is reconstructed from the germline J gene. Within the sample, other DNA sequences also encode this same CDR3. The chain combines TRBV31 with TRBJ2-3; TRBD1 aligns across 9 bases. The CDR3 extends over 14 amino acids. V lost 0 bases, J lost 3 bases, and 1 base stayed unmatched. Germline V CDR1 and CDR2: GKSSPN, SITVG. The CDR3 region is CAWSLGTGAETLYF. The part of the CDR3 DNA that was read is TGTGCCTGGAGTCTTGGGACAGGGGCAGAA.

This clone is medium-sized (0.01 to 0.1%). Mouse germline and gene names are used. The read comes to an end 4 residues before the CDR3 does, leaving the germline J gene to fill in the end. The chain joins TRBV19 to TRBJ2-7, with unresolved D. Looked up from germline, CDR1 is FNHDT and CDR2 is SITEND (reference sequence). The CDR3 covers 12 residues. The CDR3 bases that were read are TGTGCCAGCAGTATAGGCAGGTAT. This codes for CASSIGRY. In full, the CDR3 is CASSIGRYEQYF.

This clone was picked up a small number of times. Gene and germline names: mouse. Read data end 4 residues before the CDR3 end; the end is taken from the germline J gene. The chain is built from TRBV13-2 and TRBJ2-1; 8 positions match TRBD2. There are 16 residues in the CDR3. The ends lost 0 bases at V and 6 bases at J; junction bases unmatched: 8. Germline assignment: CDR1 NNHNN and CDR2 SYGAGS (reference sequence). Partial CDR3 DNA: TGTGCCAGCGGTGATGAACGGGGGGGCGCATTTGCT. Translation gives CASGDERGGAFA. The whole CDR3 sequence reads CASGDERGGAFAEQFF.

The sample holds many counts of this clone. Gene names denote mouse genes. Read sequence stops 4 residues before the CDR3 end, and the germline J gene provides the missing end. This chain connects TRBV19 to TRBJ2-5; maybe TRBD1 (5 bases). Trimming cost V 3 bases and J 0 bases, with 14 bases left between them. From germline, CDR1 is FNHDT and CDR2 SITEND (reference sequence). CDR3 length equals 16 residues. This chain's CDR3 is CASSSLTGINQDTQYF. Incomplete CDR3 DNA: TGTGCCAGCAGTAGCCTTACAGGAATTAACCAAGAC.

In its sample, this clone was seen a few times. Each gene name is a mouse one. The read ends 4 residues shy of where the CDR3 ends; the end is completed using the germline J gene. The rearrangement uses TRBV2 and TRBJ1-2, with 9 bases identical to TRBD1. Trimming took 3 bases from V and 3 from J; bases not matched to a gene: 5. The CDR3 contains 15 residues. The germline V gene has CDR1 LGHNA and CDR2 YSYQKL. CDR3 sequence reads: CASSQPGQGDSDYTF. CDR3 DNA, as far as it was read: TGTGCCAGCAGCCAGCCGGGACAGGGCGACTCC.

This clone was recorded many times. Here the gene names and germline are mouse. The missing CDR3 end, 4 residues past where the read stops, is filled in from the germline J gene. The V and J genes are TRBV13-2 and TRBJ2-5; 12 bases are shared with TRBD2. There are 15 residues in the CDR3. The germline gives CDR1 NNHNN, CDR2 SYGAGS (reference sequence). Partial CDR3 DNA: TGTGCCAGCGGTGCCCGGGACTGGGGGGAAGAC. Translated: CASGARDWGED. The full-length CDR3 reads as CASGARDWGEDTQYF.

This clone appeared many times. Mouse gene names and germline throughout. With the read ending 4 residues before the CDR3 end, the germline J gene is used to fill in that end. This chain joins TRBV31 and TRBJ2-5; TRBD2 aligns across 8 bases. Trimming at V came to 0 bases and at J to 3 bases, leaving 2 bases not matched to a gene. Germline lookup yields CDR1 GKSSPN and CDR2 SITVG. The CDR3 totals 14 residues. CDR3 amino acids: CAWSLRTGQDTQYF. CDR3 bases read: TGTGCCTGGAGTCTACGGACTGGGCAAGAC.

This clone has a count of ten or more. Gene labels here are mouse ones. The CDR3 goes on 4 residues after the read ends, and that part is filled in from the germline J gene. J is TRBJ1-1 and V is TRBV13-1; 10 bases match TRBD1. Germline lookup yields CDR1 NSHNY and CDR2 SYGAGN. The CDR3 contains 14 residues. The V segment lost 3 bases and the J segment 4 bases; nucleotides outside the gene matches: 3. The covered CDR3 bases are TGTGCCAGCAGTGTCGACAGGGGGCTCACA. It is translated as CASSVDRGLT. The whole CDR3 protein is CASSVDRGLTEVFF.

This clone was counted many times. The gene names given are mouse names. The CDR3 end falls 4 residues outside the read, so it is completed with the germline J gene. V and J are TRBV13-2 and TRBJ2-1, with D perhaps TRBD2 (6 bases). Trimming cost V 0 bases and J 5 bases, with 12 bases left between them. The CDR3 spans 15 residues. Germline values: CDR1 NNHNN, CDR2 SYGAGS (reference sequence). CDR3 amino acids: CASGDAWGRNAEQFF. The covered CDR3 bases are TGTGCCAGCGGTGATGCTTGGGGGAGGAATGCT.

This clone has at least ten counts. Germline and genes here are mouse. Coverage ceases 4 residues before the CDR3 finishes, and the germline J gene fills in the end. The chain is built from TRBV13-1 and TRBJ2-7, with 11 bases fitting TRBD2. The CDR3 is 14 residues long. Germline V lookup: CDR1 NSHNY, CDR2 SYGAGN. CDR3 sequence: CASSDDWGGDEQYF. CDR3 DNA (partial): TGTGCCAGCAGTGATGACTGGGGGGGCGAT.

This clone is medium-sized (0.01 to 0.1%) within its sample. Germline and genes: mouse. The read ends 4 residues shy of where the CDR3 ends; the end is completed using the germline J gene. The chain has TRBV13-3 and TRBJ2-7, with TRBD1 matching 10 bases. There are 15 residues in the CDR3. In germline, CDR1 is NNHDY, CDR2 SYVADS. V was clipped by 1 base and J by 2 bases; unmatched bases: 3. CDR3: CASSDSGTGAYEQYF. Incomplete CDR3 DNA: TGTGCCAGCAGTGATTCCGGGACAGGGGCCTAT.

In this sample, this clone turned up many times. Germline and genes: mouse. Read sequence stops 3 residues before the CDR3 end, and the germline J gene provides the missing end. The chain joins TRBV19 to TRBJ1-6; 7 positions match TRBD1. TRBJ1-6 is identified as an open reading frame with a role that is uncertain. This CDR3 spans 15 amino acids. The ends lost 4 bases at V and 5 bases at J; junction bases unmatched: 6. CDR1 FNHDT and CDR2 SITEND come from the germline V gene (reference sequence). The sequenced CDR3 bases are TGTGCCAGCAGTCCCCGGGACAGAAATAATTCGCCC. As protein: CASSPRDRNNSP. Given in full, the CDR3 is CASSPRDRNNSPLYF.

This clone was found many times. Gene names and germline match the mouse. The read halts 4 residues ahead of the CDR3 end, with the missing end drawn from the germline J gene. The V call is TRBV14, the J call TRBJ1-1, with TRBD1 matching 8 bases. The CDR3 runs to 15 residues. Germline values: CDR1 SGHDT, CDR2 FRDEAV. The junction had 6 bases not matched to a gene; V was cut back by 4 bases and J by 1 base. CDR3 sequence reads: CASSPDRGRNTEVFF. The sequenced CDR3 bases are TGTGCCAGCAGTCCCGACAGGGGCAGGAACACA.

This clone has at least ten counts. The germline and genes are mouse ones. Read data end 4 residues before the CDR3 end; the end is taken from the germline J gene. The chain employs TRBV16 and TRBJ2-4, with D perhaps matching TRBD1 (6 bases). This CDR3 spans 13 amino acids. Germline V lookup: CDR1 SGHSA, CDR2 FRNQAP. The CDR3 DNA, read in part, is TGTGCAAGCAGCACGGGACAAGAAAAC. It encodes CASSTGQEN. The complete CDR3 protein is CASSTGQENTLYF.